This TCR beta chain is drawn from a study of shared clonotypes between healthy human individuals. Per germline, CDR1 SGHRS and CDR2 YFSETQ. The CDR3 spans 12 residues. Trimming took 1 base from V and 8 from J, leaving 9 bases between them. Every subset had its genomic DNA shared out evenly among several immunoSEQ plates. Per the authors' pipeline: Junction-only sequences produced by ImmunoSEQ had no quality scores, so filtering differed. Only in-frame clones appear in the TCRdb table, and some are missing; sequencing was by immunoSEQ multiplex PCR. The V and J calls and clone size come from that table; D and trimming were worked out from the DNA. Of fewer than 700,000 clones listed, around 80% were seen once; the top ten hold 12%. Every contributor of samples was a Caucasian grown-up residing in Nashville, Tennessee.

The source of this sequence is a woman in her 40s in good health. Some clones in this sample may be carry-over from other donors' samples. What was sequenced was PBMCs. The chain couples TRBV5-1 to TRBJ1-1; D gene ambiguous. The CDR3 DNA follows: TGCGCCAGCAGCTTGTTCTTAGGCGAAGCTTTCTTT. The encoded protein is CASSLFLGEAFF.